The source of this T cell receptor (beta chain) is a study of graft-versus-host responses after intestinal transplantation. The CDR3 runs 13 residues. Germline V CDR1 and CDR2: LGHNA, YSLEER. V dropped 0 bases and J dropped 3 bases, with 5 bases sitting between them. This clone has a single count. The target antigen is unknown. Only in-frame clones appear in the TCRdb table, and some are missing; sequencing was by immunoSEQ multiplex PCR. The sample yields around 90,000 clones, about 93% seen once. This chain uses TRBV4-3 with TRBJ1-2; D uncertain. The sample consisted of unstimulated CD8+ T cells sorted from spleen or lymph node cells, taken before transplant. This clonotype was sampled from a human donor who was the organ donor for an intestinal transplant. CDR3: CASSQDGDYGYTF. The CDR3 nucleotides are TGCGCCAGCAGCCAAGACGGGGACTATGGCTACACCTTC.